This T cell receptor (beta chain) originates from a study of blood T cell repertoires in COVID-19 (dated by TCRdb to 2020 to 2022). For context, the study as a whole: The collaborator samples originated in the United States, Italy and Spain and spanned the acute and convalescent phases of COVID-19. The sample metadata nearly always contained a de-identified subject ID, COVID-19 status, age in years and sex. The dataset comprised deeply sampled blood TCRbeta repertoires from subjects exposed to, actively infected with, or recovered from COVID-19. Where available, HLA class I and class II types were obtained from metadata supplied by the sample provider rather than from assay-based typing. The repertoires were released in a freely available public database meant as a resource for research on the immune response to SARS-CoV-2. The prospective study material was composed of cDNA or gDNA derived from T cells, B-cell-depleted T cells, or PBMCs. The samples were drawn from the first 160 participants of the ongoing ImmuneRACE study and from 1,200 or so subjects provided by 6 global collaborators. Broad study findings and their caveats: The amount of clinical and demographic metadata varied by source and participant and was provided uncurated.

TCRbeta CDR3 regions were amplified from genomic DNA by means of the immunoSEQ Assay, a bias-controlled multiplex PCR. The study's own analysis went as follows. The number of nucleated cells in each sample was estimated by amplification of reference gene primers within the assay. To quantify the absolute abundance of each unique TCRbeta CDR3 rearrangement, sequence reads were collapsed and filtered. For each sample, productive Simpson clonality was calculated by taking the square root of Simpson's diversity index across productive rearrangements. Imported from immuneACCESS, the table was reduced by TCRdb to in-frame sequences with V and J called. These copies leave out some clones; in studies compared against another copy, an unresolved V gene accounts for under half, and the cause of the remainder is not known. V, J and clone size were drawn from that table, and D and trimming were deduced from the DNA. In this sample the table shows some 240,000 clones, 80% to 90% of which occur a single time. The ten largest account for about 9.4% of the sample.

After removal of 3 bases from V and 8 bases from J, the junction retains 3 bases not matched to a gene. Taken from the germline V gene, the CDR1 and CDR2 loops are KGHSH and LQKENI. The CDR3 measures 13 amino acids from cysteine to phenylalanine. Only CDR3 DNA is held: 39 bases, read in frame from base 1. One collaborating source in Seattle enrolled patients during active infection and followed them longitudinally through the course of disease. Each collaborating institution followed its own protocols to collect whole blood in K2EDTA tubes. For TCRbeta analysis, collaborators shipped samples in one of three forms: frozen whole blood, isolated PBMCs, or DNA extracted from either of those sample types. Notes on this clone: This clone's antigen is unknown. Base qualities were left out, and no much larger clone turns up one base away.

This TCR came from a woman aged 70 to 79 with COVID-19, enrolled during active disease. What was sequenced was peripheral blood. The chain is made from TRBV18 and TRBJ1-2, and TRBD1 matches 10 of the central bases. Here the CDR3 is given as CASSPRTGGGYTF. The nucleotide sequence reads TGTGCCAGCTCACCCAGGACAGGGGGAGGCTACACCTTC.